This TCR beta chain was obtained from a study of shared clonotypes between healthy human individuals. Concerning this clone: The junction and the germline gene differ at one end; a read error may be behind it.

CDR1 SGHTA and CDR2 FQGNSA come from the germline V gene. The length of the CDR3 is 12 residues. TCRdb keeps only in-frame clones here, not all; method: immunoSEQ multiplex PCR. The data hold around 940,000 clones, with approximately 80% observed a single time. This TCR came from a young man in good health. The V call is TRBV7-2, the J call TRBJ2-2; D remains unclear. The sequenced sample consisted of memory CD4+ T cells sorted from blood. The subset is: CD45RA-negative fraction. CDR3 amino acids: CSGGKNTGELFF. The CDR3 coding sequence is TGCTCGGGCGGAAAGAACACCGGGGAGCTGTTTTTT.